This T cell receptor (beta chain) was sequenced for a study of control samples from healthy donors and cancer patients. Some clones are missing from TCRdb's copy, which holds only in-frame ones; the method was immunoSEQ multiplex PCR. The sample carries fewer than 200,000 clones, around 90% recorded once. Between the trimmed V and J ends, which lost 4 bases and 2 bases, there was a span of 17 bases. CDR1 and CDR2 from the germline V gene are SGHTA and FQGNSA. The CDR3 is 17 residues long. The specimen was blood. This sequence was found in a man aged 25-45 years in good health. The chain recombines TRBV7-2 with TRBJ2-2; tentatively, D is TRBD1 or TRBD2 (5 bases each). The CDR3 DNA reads TGTGCCAGCAGCTCCGTGCCCCTGGGGGTTAACACCGGGGAGCTGTTTTTT. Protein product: CASSSVPLGVNTGELFF.